Included here is one TCR beta chain sequence, with context. Its specificity is not known. The record originates from a study of CD8+ T cells in alopecia areata. Study-wide background: A 6-month period off drug followed tofacitinib, which lasted 6 to 18 months.

Extraction of RNA preceded its reverse transcription into cDNA, which served as the sequencing template. Sequenced by immunoSEQ multiplex PCR; TCRdb stores in-frame clones only, minus some. In the table there are 110,000 or so clones, 56% of which are singletons. The V end lost 8 bases, the J end lost 2 bases, and 15 bases lay between the germline ends. Germline V gene sequence: CDR1 GTSNPN, CDR2 SVGIG (reference sequence). The CDR3 runs to 13 residues. Study observations and caveats: Tissue-resident alphabeta T cells belonging to normal skin likewise get sequenced within scalp specimens. Scalp clonality decreased significantly with tofacitinib, and so did expanded CD8+ clones among the top 100.

Treatment reported: oral pan-JAK inhibitor, 5-10 mg twice daily. The sample here was CD4+ T cells sorted from blood, taken at week 24, from a patient treated with tofacitinib. J is TRBJ1-2 and V is TRBV30; a weak D match, TRBD1 (6 bases). The TCR originated in a human donor with alopecia areata. Written as DNA, the CDR3 is TGTGCCGTTACCCCGGACAGCAACTATGGCTACACCTTC. Translation: CAVTPDSNYGYTF.